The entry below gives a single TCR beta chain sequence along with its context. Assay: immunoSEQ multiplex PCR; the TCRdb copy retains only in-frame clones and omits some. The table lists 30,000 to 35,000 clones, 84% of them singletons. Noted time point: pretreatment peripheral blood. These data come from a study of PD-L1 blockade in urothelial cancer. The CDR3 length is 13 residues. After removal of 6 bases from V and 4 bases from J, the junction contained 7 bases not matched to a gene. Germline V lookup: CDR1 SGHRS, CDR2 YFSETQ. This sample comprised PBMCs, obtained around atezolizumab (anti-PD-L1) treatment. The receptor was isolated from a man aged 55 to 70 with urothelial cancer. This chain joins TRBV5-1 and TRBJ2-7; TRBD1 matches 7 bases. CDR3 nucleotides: TGCGCCAGCACCAAACTGGGACAGTACGAGCAGTACTTC. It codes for CASTKLGQYEQYF.